This T cell receptor (beta chain) emerged from a study of control samples from healthy donors and cancer patients. V was trimmed by 8 bases and J by 5 bases, leaving 13 bases between them. CDR3 length: 13 residues. CDR1 SNHLY and CDR2 FYNNEI come from the germline V gene. Using immunoSEQ multiplex PCR, the repertoire was profiled, and TCRdb retains in-frame clones only, with some absent. In the table there are roughly 39,000 clones, 92% of which are singletons. This sequence was found in a woman aged 45 to 65 in good health. Sequenced material: blood. The rearrangement joins TRBV2 to TRBJ2-1, with D perhaps assigned TRBD1 or TRBD2 (5 bases each). Here the CDR3 DNA reads TGTGCCAGCGGGGGTGGAGGCCACAATGAGCAGTTCTTC. Protein: CASGGGGHNEQFF.